The entry below gives a single TCR beta chain sequence along with its context. This sample is drawn from a study of blood T cell repertoires in COVID-19. Using immunoSEQ multiplex PCR, the repertoire was profiled, and TCRdb retains in-frame clones only, with some absent. The sample contains hundreds of thousands of clones, about nine tenths of which appear only once. This clonotype was sampled from a woman in her 30s with COVID-19, enrolled during active disease. Sequences were obtained from peripheral blood.

The CDR3 coding sequence is TGTGCCAGCAGCTTAGTAAACAGGGGTGGGGAGCTGTTTTTT. Translated, it gives CASSLVNRGGELFF. The J gene is TRBJ2-2, the V gene TRBV7-2; 7 positions agree with TRBD1. The CDR3 has 14 amino acids. V trimming: 1 base; J trimming: 8 bases; junction bases outside the gene matches: 4. Germline CDR1 reads SGHTA; CDR2 reads FQGNSA.